The 28 T cell receptor beta chains below all came from one sample that was sequenced in a study of response to subunit inactivated influenza vaccine. TCRdb reprocessed the RT-PCR reads via MiXCR and lists one record per CDR3 protein. The sample includes about 500,000 distinct CDR3 sequences, about 15% of them seen just once. This specimen was CD4+ T cells sorted from PBMCs, taken 23 months after vaccination. Every receptor here comes from a man between 50 and 75 years old who received an inactivated influenza vaccine.

V and J are TRBV3-1 and TRBJ2-5, with D perhaps TRBD1 (5 bases). The CDR3 consists of 14 residues. Germline V gene data show CDR1 as LGHDT and CDR2 as YNNKEL (reference sequence). V was cut by 2 bases and J by 4 bases, with 11 bases left in between. CDR3 loop: CASSQLGDRETQYF. As DNA, the CDR3 is TGTGCCAGCAGCCAACTCGGAGACAGAGAGACCCAGTACTTC.

This clonotype was observed many times. The chain joins TRBV28 to TRBJ2-1; 7 nucleotides line up with TRBD2. Trimming at V came to 2 bases and at J to 1 base, leaving 2 bases not matched to a gene. Germline values: CDR1 MDHEN, CDR2 SYDVKM. The CDR3 has 15 amino acids. The CDR3, as DNA: TGTGCCAGCAGTTTAACGCGGGAGTCCTACAATGAGCAGTTCTTC. This sequence encodes CASSLTRESYNEQFF.

The rearrangement links TRBV20-1 to TRBJ1-4; possibly TRBD1 for D (6 bases). Trimming cost V 1 base and J 3 bases, with 12 bases left between them. CDR3 length: 15 residues. The germline gives CDR1 DFQATT, CDR2 SNEGSKA (reference sequence). This CDR3 is CSARGSGVPNEKLFF. The CDR3 DNA follows: TGCAGTGCTAGAGGTTCAGGGGTCCCTAATGAAAAACTGTTTTTT.

The chain uses TRBV24-1 and TRBJ2-3; D remains ambiguous. V was trimmed by 5 bases and J by 2 bases, leaving 7 bases between them. CDR3 size: 13 residues. The germline gives CDR1 KGHDR, CDR2 SFDVKD. CDR3 region: CATSGRPTDTQYF. The DNA for the CDR3 is TGTGCCACCAGTGGTCGACCCACAGATACGCAGTATTTT.

The chain links TRBV20-1 to TRBJ1-1; no reliable D call. The CDR3 loop spans 11 amino acids. V was clipped by 6 bases and J by 7 bases, with 12 bases between them. Looked up from germline, CDR1 is DFQATT and CDR2 is SNEGSKA (reference sequence). CDR3 sequence reads: CSAKVQSEAFF. The CDR3 DNA reads TGCAGTGCGAAAGTCCAGAGTGAAGCTTTCTTT.

J is TRBJ1-4 and V is TRBV7-6; the match to TRBD1 covers 8 bases. Trimming cost V 5 bases and J 8 bases; bases outside gene matches: 10. The CDR3 runs 15 residues. Germline loops: CDR1 SGHVS, CDR2 FNYEAQ. DNA of the CDR3: TGTGCCAGCAGCCCGAGACAGGGGCTGAAGGAAAAACTGTTTTTT. This sequence encodes CASSPRQGLKEKLFF.

V usage is TRBV5-6 and J usage is TRBJ2-3; D is unclear. V dropped 2 bases and J dropped 2 bases, with 15 bases sitting between them. Germline CDR1 is SGHDT and CDR2 is YYEEEE. The CDR3 totals 16 residues. Written as DNA, the CDR3 is TGTGCCAGCAGCTTTAAACTATCGGTGTTCACAGATACGCAGTATTTT. Protein product: CASSFKLSVFTDTQYF.

The genes are TRBV5-1 and TRBJ2-1; the match to TRBD2 covers 8 bases. J was trimmed by 2 bases and V by 0 bases; bases with no gene match: 4. The CDR3 is 16 residues long. CDR1 SGHRS and CDR2 YFSETQ come from the germline V gene. CDR3 nucleotides: TGCGCCAGCAGCTTGGCGGCGGGGGGAGCCTACAATGAGCAGTTCTTC. This codes for CASSLAAGGAYNEQFF.

This rearrangement joins TRBV6-1 to TRBJ2-3; D remains ambiguous. The CDR3 sequence is 17 residues long. The germline V gene encodes CDR1 MNHNS and CDR2 SASEGT. V shed 7 bases and J shed 0 bases, with 20 bases lying between them. CDR3 protein: CASTPQTPVQSTDTQYF. CDR3 DNA: TGTGCCAGCACCCCCCAGACCCCCGTACAAAGCACAGATACGCAGTATTTT.

This clonotype was seen repeatedly, ten times or more. CDR3 bases: TGTGCCAGCAGCTCTCGGCACACCGGGGAGCTGTTTTTT. Translated: CASSSRHTGELFF. The V call is TRBV7-2, the J call TRBJ2-2; no definite D call. This CDR3 spans 13 amino acids. CDR1 SGHTA and CDR2 FQGNSA come from the germline V gene. V shed 4 bases and J shed 3 bases, with 6 bases lying between them.

The rearrangement joins TRBV5-1 to TRBJ2-7; 7 nucleotides agree with TRBD1. The CDR3 is 15 amino acids. CDR1 SGHRS and CDR2 YFSETQ come from the germline V gene. Unmatched junction bases numbered 12, after V lost 5 bases and J lost 4 bases. This chain's CDR3 is CASSVNPGGTYEQYF. CDR3 nucleotide sequence: TGCGCCAGCAGTGTCAATCCAGGGGGTACGTACGAGCAGTACTTC.

This clonotype appeared a few times. V usage is TRBV20-1 and J usage is TRBJ2-1, with 9 positions matching TRBD1. Unmatched junction bases numbered 12, after V lost 5 bases and J lost 7 bases. Germline V gene data show CDR1 as DFQATT and CDR2 as SNEGSKA (reference sequence). This CDR3 has 15 amino acids. The CDR3 sequence: CSASGTGIGMNEQFF. Here the CDR3 DNA reads TGCAGTGCTTCCGGGACAGGGATTGGCATGAATGAGCAGTTCTTC.

The chain couples TRBV21-1 to TRBJ1-2. TRBV21-1 is flagged as a pseudogene. This CDR3 spans 13 amino acids. The CDR3 loop is CASSKATDYGYTF. The CDR3 DNA reads TGTGCCAGCAGCAAAGCGACAGACTATGGCTACACCTTC.

V usage is TRBV7-8 and J usage is TRBJ2-1; 8 bases agree with TRBD1. CDR3 length: 13 amino acids. With V trimmed by 5 bases and J by 10 bases, 7 bases remained unmatched. In germline, CDR1 is SGHVS, CDR2 FQNEAQ. The CDR3 DNA reads as TGTGCCAGCAGCCCGGACAGGGTGTGGGAGCAGTTCTTC. Encoded protein: CASSPDRVWEQFF. Complete variable domain (other parts from reference TRBV7-8 and TRBJ2-1): GAGVSQSPRYKVAKRGQDVALRCDPISGHVSLFWYQQALGQGPEFLTYFQNEAQLDKSGLPSDRFFAERPEGSVSTLKIQRTQQEDSAVYLCASSPDRVWEQFFGPGTRLTVL.

The chain uses TRBV7-2 and TRBJ2-1; D not resolved. The length of the CDR3 is 13 residues. Germline loops: CDR1 SGHTA, CDR2 FQGNSA. Trimming took 2 bases from V and 7 from J, leaving 9 bases between them. This CDR3 reads CASSLSTGNEQFF. The CDR3 nucleotides read TGTGCCAGCAGCTTATCAACTGGAAATGAGCAGTTCTTC. Looking up the rest from reference TRBV7-2 and TRBJ2-1 gives the full variable domain: GAGVSQSPSNKVTEKGKDVELRCDPISGHTALYWYRQSLGQGLEFLIYFQGNSAPDKSGLPSDRFSAERTGGSVSTLTIQRTQQEDSAVYLCASSLSTGNEQFFGPGTRLTVL.

V is TRBV29-1 and J is TRBJ2-5; D tentatively reads TRBD1 or TRBD2 (6 bases each). Germline V gene lookup returns CDR1 SQVTM and CDR2 ANQGSEA. The CDR3 consists of 12 residues. The germline V and J ends were trimmed by 7 bases and 5 bases, with 14 bases remaining between them. In DNA, the CDR3 is TGCAGCGCTGGGAGAGGGGGGGAGACCCAGTACTTC. It is translated as CSAGRGGETQYF.

This clonotype occurred many times. The chain combines TRBV6-1 with TRBJ2-2, with TRBD1 as a possible D gene (6 bases). Per germline, CDR1 MNHNS and CDR2 SASEGT. CDR3 length: 15 amino acids. The V and J ends lost 6 bases and 4 bases respectively, with 15 bases between them. The DNA of the CDR3 is TGTGCCAGCAGACGAACAGGGAGCGGCACCGGGGAGCTGTTTTTT. Its protein product is CASRRTGSGTGELFF.

This clonotype was recorded a few times. This chain links TRBV13 with TRBJ2-7; tentatively, D is TRBD2 (6 bases). Looked up from germline, CDR1 is PRHDT and CDR2 is FYEKMQ (reference sequence). V lost 6 bases to trimming and J lost 2 bases, with 14 bases between them. This CDR3 spans 14 amino acids. The CDR3 sequence: CASRKMGGTYEQYF. As DNA, the CDR3 is TGTGCCAGCAGAAAAATGGGGGGTACCTACGAGCAGTACTTC. The full variable domain, in which reference TRBV13 and TRBJ2-7 provide the parts outside the CDR3, is AAGVIQSPRHLIKEKRETATLKCYPIPRHDTVYWYQQGPGQDPQFLISFYEKMQSDKGSIPDRFSAQQFSDYHSELNMSSLELGDSALYFCASRKMGGTYEQYFGPGTRLTVT.

This clonotype turned up a few times. The gene calls are TRBV5-5 and TRBJ2-6; D is ambiguous. The length of the CDR3 is 14 residues. Germline lookup yields CDR1 SGHKS and CDR2 YYEKEE (reference sequence). V lost 5 bases and J lost 0, with 6 bases in between. The DNA for the CDR3 is TGTGCCAGCAGGGACCACTCTGGGGCCAACGTCCTGACTTTC. It yields the protein CASRDHSGANVLTF.

This chain connects TRBV3-1 to TRBJ1-4; the D is unclear. V lost 1 base and J lost 10, with 13 bases in between. CDR3 length equals 14 residues. CDR1 and CDR2 (germline): LGHDT, YNNKEL (reference sequence). The CDR3 sequence is CASSQGKLGGKLFF. Here the CDR3 DNA reads TGTGCCAGCAGCCAAGGGAAGCTCGGAGGAAAACTGTTTTTT.

This clonotype has a handful of counts. This chain connects TRBV13 to TRBJ2-4; D tentatively fits TRBD1 or TRBD2 (5 bases each). The V end was cut by 1 base, the J end by 7 bases, with 14 bases between. CDR1 and CDR2 from the germline V gene are PRHDT and FYEKMQ (reference sequence). The CDR3 extends over 15 amino acids. DNA of the CDR3: TGTGCCAGCAGCTTAGCCGGGGTAGGGGAGAACATTCAGTACTTC. Translation: CASSLAGVGENIQYF.

The chain is built from TRBV4-3 and TRBJ2-7; 11 nucleotides line up with TRBD2. V was clipped by 7 bases and J by 2 bases; unmatched bases: 13. This CDR3 comprises 17 residues. The germline V gene has CDR1 LGHNA and CDR2 YSLEER. The CDR3 coding sequence is TGCGCCAGCATTCAAGAAGGGGGTAGCGGGAGGGCCTACGAGCAGTACTTC. Its translation: CASIQEGGSGRAYEQYF.

This clonotype was picked up a small number of times. The J gene is TRBJ1-5, the V gene TRBV2; possible D gene TRBD1, 5 bases. The V end was cut by 5 bases, the J end by 1 base, with 12 bases between. Germline V CDR1 and CDR2: SNHLY, FYNNEI. The CDR3 is 15 amino acids. This CDR3 reads CASSRDGVSNQPQHF. In DNA form, the CDR3 reads TGTGCCAGCAGTAGGGACGGGGTAAGCAATCAGCCCCAGCATTTT.

The chain carries TRBV20-1 and TRBJ1-1; 8 bases agree with TRBD1. The J segment lost 4 bases and the V segment lost 5 bases, leaving 3 bases of the junction unmatched. The CDR3 sequence is 12 residues long. CDR1 and CDR2 from the germline V gene are DFQATT and SNEGSKA (reference sequence). The CDR3 region has the DNA TGCAGTGCTTCTGACAGGGGCACTGAAGCTTTCTTT. Translating it yields CSASDRGTEAFF.

This clonotype was counted only a few times. V usage is TRBV21-1 and J usage is TRBJ2-5; TRBD2, as called in the table, went unchecked against the DNA. TRBV21-1 is a pseudogene segment. This CDR3 has 16 residues. The CDR3: CASSKVLDGWRGTQYF. DNA for the CDR3: TGTGCCAGCAGCAAAGTCTTGGACGGGTGGAGGGGGACCCAGTACTTC.

In this sample, this clonotype turned up a few times. The rearrangement links TRBV20-1 to TRBJ2-1; D is perhaps TRBD2 (6 bases). This CDR3 is 15 amino acids long. The V and J ends lost 0 bases and 5 bases respectively, with 14 bases between them. The germline CDR1 and CDR2 sequences are DFQATT and SNEGSKA (reference sequence). This CDR3 reads CSARDPGGVHNEQFF. The CDR3, as DNA: TGCAGTGCTAGAGATCCTGGCGGGGTACACAATGAGCAGTTCTTC.

This clonotype was seen a few times. V gene TRBV20-1 combines with J gene TRBJ2-1, with 7 bases aligning to TRBD1. The V and J ends lost 4 bases and 4 bases, in that order; junction bases with no gene match: 4. Germline V gene lookup returns CDR1 DFQATT and CDR2 SNEGSKA (reference sequence). The CDR3 spans 13 residues. The CDR3 is CSAKDRTYNEQFF. The CDR3, as DNA: TGCAGTGCTAAGGACAGGACATACAATGAGCAGTTCTTC.

This clonotype was seen only a few times. The DNA of the CDR3 is TGTGCCAGCAGCCCCGACAGGAACCCCCAGCATTTT. This encodes CASSPDRNPQHF. The chain has TRBV7-8 and TRBJ1-5; tentatively, D is TRBD1 (6 bases). Germline CDR1 reads SGHVS; CDR2 reads FQNEAQ. There are 12 residues in the CDR3. V was shortened by 5 bases and J by 10 bases, with 12 bases between the two germline ends.